This is a list of T cell receptor beta chains from one sample in a study of T and B cells in COVID-19 patients. TCRdb used MiXCR to reprocess the multiplex PCR reads, holding one entry per CDR3 protein. This table has 13,000 to 15,000 distinct CDR3 sequences, roughly 26% appearing once. The sequencing sample was made of blood. These receptors all come from a human donor who had recovered from COVID-19. Each CDR3 is given with its conserved first and last residue. The order of the fields is clone size, V gene, J gene, D gene, CDR3 protein, CDR3 DNA. A D gene is named only where the DNA matches it firmly. The listing skips clone size in some rows; elsewhere it reads once, few, many or a size class.

size: few; V: TRBV12-3/TRBV12-4; J: TRBJ2-3; D: TRBD2; CDR3: CASISSGRARGADTQYF; DNA: TGTGCCAGCATCTCAAGCGGGAGGGCCAGGGGGGCAGATACGCAGTATTTT
size: few; V: TRBV27; J: TRBJ2-7; D: TRBD1; CDR3: CASSLSGQGGQYEQYF; DNA: TGTGCCAGCAGTTTATCCGGACAGGGGGGCCAGTACGAGCAGTACTTC
size: few; V: TRBV4-3; J: TRBJ2-7; D: TRBD2; CDR3: CASSQGGGSSEQYF; DNA: TGCGCCAGCAGCCAAGGGGGCGGGAGCAGTGAGCAGTACTTC
size: many; V: TRBV5-6; J: TRBJ2-3; D: NA; CDR3: CASSLSGRRSDTQYF; DNA: TGTGCCAGCAGCTTGTCAGGACGGCGTTCAGATACGCAGTATTTT
size: NA; V: TRBV6-1; J: TRBJ2-7; D: NA; CDR3: CASSEVETVFSYEQYF; DNA: TGTGCCAGCAGTGAAGTTGAGACAGTGTTCTCCTACGAGCAGTACTTC
size: NA; V: TRBV7-2; J: TRBJ1-2; D: TRBD1; CDR3: CASKLTGASSYGYTF; DNA: TGTGCCAGCAAATTAACAGGGGCCAGTAGTTATGGCTACACCTTC
size: NA; V: TRBV5-4; J: TRBJ1-1; D: NA; CDR3: CASSLTGRNTEAFF; DNA: TGTGCCAGCAGCTTGACAGGGAGGAACACTGAAGCTTTCTTT
size: NA; V: TRBV18; J: TRBJ2-7; D: TRBD1; CDR3: CASSPSAGGYSGEQYF; DNA: TGTGCCAGCTCACCGTCTGCAGGGGGATATTCGGGGGAGCAGTACTTC
size: few; V: TRBV27; J: TRBJ1-2; D: NA; CDR3: CASSLSVGGGYTF; DNA: TGTGCCAGCAGTTTATCAGTGGGAGGTGGCTACACCTTC
size: few; V: TRBV6-2/TRBV6-3; J: TRBJ2-1; D: TRBD2; CDR3: CASRVTSGAYNEQFF; DNA: TGTGCCAGCAGAGTAACTAGCGGGGCTTACAATGAGCAGTTCTTC
size: medium-sized; V: TRBV13; J: TRBJ2-3; D: NA; CDR3: CASSFRGSADTQYF; DNA: TGTGCCAGCAGCTTCCGAGGGAGCGCAGATACGCAGTATTTT
size: medium-sized; V: TRBV19; J: TRBJ2-3; D: TRBD2; CDR3: CASRSGMSTDTQYF; DNA: TGTGCCAGTCGTAGCGGGATGTCCACAGATACGCAGTATTTT
size: many; V: TRBV6-5; J: TRBJ1-6; D: NA; CDR3: CASSRTLTSYNSPLHF; DNA: TGTGCCAGCAGCCGAACACTGACCTCCTATAATTCACCCCTCCACTTT
size: few; V: TRBV19; J: TRBJ1-5; D: NA; CDR3: CASSTSNRGGNQPQHF; DNA: TGTGCCAGTAGTACGAGTAACCGGGGCGGCAATCAGCCCCAGCATTTT
size: medium-sized; V: TRBV6-5; J: TRBJ2-7; D: NA; CDR3: CASSQWTEVPYEQYF; DNA: TGTGCCAGCAGTCAGTGGACTGAGGTACCCTACGAGCAGTACTTC
size: NA; V: TRBV7-9; J: TRBJ2-7; D: NA; CDR3: CASSFTDYEQYF; DNA: TGTGCCAGCAGCTTCACGGATTACGAGCAGTACTTC
size: few; V: TRBV7-6; J: TRBJ1-4; D: NA; CDR3: CASSLSAGDNEKLFF; DNA: TGTGCCAGCAGCTTATCTGCAGGGGATAATGAAAAACTGTTTTTT
size: few; V: TRBV7-2; J: TRBJ2-1; D: TRBD2; CDR3: CASSRFKREGQFF; DNA: TGTGCCAGCAGCAGATTCAAGCGGGAAGGGCAGTTCTTC
size: few; V: TRBV5-6; J: TRBJ2-7; D: TRBD2; CDR3: CASSLPGLASYEQYF; DNA: TGTGCCAGCAGCTTACCGGGACTAGCGAGCTACGAGCAGTACTTC
size: few; V: TRBV7-2; J: TRBJ2-2; D: NA; CDR3: CASNSDGFAGELFF; DNA: TGTGCCAGCAACTCGGACGGCTTTGCCGGGGAGCTGTTTTTT
size: many; V: TRBV6-1; J: TRBJ2-2; D: NA; CDR3: CASWNLFDAGELFF; DNA: TGTGCCAGCTGGAACTTATTTGACGCCGGGGAGCTGTTTTTT
size: NA; V: TRBV6-2/TRBV6-3; J: TRBJ1-2; D: NA; CDR3: CASKFGGRAYGYTF; DNA: TGTGCCAGCAAATTTGGAGGGCGGGCCTATGGCTACACCTTC
size: once; V: TRBV12-3/TRBV12-4; J: TRBJ1-4; D: NA; CDR3: CASSPQGTWGEKLFF; DNA: TGTGCCAGCAGTCCGCAGGGCACATGGGGTGAAAAACTGTTTTTT
size: NA; V: TRBV5-5; J: TRBJ1-1; D: TRBD1; CDR3: CASSSLGSGGANTEAFF; DNA: TGTGCCAGCAGCTCACTCGGCTCAGGGGGGGCGAACACTGAAGCTTTCTTT
size: many; V: TRBV6-2/TRBV6-3; J: TRBJ2-1; D: TRBD1; CDR3: CASSYLDRGFF; DNA: TGTGCCAGCAGTTACTTGGACAGGGGGTTCTTC
size: NA; V: TRBV6-2/TRBV6-3; J: TRBJ1-3; D: NA; CDR3: CASSYFPAINSGNTIYF; DNA: TGTGCCAGCAGTTACTTCCCGGCCATTAATAGTGGAAACACCATATATTTT
size: NA; V: TRBV5-4; J: TRBJ2-7; D: TRBD2; CDR3: CASSFGSGSYEQYF; DNA: TGTGCCAGCAGCTTTGGGAGCGGGAGCTACGAGCAGTACTTC
size: medium-sized; V: TRBV19; J: TRBJ2-6; D: NA; CDR3: CASSMPGASSGANVLTF; DNA: TGTGCCAGTAGTATGCCAGGGGCAAGCTCTGGGGCCAACGTCCTGACTTTC
size: many; V: TRBV5-6; J: TRBJ1-2; D: NA; CDR3: CASSSRNRLDYGYTF; DNA: TGTGCCAGCAGCTCGCGAAACAGATTGGACTATGGCTACACCTTC
size: few; V: TRBV4-3; J: TRBJ2-6; D: TRBD1; CDR3: CASSLLTTGTRTGANVLTF; DNA: TGCGCCAGCAGCCTACTGACGACAGGGACGCGGACTGGGGCCAACGTCCTGACTTTC
size: NA; V: TRBV30; J: TRBJ1-5; D: NA; CDR3: CAWGQVGNQPQHF; DNA: TGTGCCTGGGGGCAGGTGGGCAATCAGCCCCAGCATTTT
size: many; V: TRBV19; J: TRBJ1-2; D: NA; CDR3: CASNALAAWEEVGYTF; DNA: TGTGCCAGTAACGCTCTCGCCGCCTGGGAAGAAGTCGGCTACACCTTC
size: medium-sized; V: TRBV19; J: TRBJ2-7; D: TRBD1; CDR3: CASTPTGIPSEQYF; DNA: TGTGCCAGTACGCCGACAGGGATTCCTTCCGAGCAGTACTTC
size: few; V: TRBV4-3; J: TRBJ2-7; D: NA; CDR3: CASSQDKRDGYEQYF; DNA: TGCGCCAGCAGCCAAGACAAAAGGGATGGATACGAGCAGTACTTC
size: once; V: TRBV29-1; J: TRBJ1-4; D: TRBD1; CDR3: CSVAPGTGGSNEKLFF; DNA: TGCAGCGTTGCCCCCGGGACAGGGGGATCTAATGAAAAACTGTTTTTT
size: few; V: TRBV27; J: TRBJ2-5; D: TRBD1; CDR3: CASSFSGTGQETQYF; DNA: TGTGCCAGCAGTTTCAGCGGGACAGGGCAAGAGACCCAGTACTTC
size: NA; V: TRBV27; J: TRBJ2-1; D: TRBD1; CDR3: CASSSGTGDPQDEQFF; DNA: TGTGCCAGCAGTTCAGGGACAGGGGACCCCCAGGATGAGCAGTTCTTC
size: once; V: TRBV12-3/TRBV12-4; J: TRBJ1-3; D: NA; CDR3: CASRTQGNRLGNTIYF; DNA: TGTGCCAGCAGAACACAGGGAAATCGGCTGGGAAACACCATATATTTT
size: few; V: TRBV27; J: TRBJ1-3; D: TRBD1; CDR3: CASRTQGAGNTIYF; DNA: TGTGCCAGCCGCACCCAGGGGGCCGGAAACACCATATATTTT
size: few; V: TRBV18; J: TRBJ1-1; D: NA; CDR3: CASSPGRGSTEAFF; DNA: TGTGCCAGCTCACCGGGCCGGGGGAGCACTGAAGCTTTCTTT